These T cell receptor beta chains were read from a single sample in a study of blood T cells in healthy people across ages. From the 5' RACE reads, TCRdb called clonotypes with MiXCR, one entry per CDR3 protein. Among 450,000 to 700,000 distinct CDR3 sequences, 27% were seen once, and the ten largest hold approximately 17%. The sequenced sample consisted of blood. All receptors derive from a woman between 65 and 79 years old in good health. Each CDR3 is given with its conserved first and last residue. Each record gives: J gene, D gene, clone size, V gene, CDR3 length, CDR3 DNA, CDR3 protein. The D gene is left open where the match is weak. Only some rows state a clone size, as once, few, many or a class for expanded clones.

J gene: TRBJ1-1
D gene: .
clone size: .
V gene: TRBV7-2
CDR3 length: 15
CDR3 DNA: TGTGCCAGCAGCTCCCTTCGGGGTGGGATCACTGAAGCTTTCTTT
CDR3 protein: CASSSLRGGITEAFF

J gene: TRBJ2-1
D gene: .
clone size: many
V gene: TRBV6-2/TRBV6-3
CDR3 length: 12
CDR3 DNA: TGTGCCAGCAGTTTGACTAGGCAAGAGCAGTTCTTC
CDR3 protein: CASSLTRQEQFF

J gene: TRBJ1-3
D gene: .
clone size: .
V gene: TRBV7-9
CDR3 length: 14
CDR3 DNA: TGTGCCAGCAGCCCTGGAGGGGCGCGGGGCACCATATATTTT
CDR3 protein: CASSPGGARGTIYF

J gene: TRBJ1-6
D gene: TRBD1
clone size: .
V gene: TRBV7-2
CDR3 length: 16
CDR3 DNA: TGTGCCAGCAGCTTAGTACCGGGACAGGGGGGTTCACCCCTCCACTTT
CDR3 protein: CASSLVPGQGGSPLHF

J gene: TRBJ1-2
D gene: .
clone size: few
V gene: TRBV6-2/TRBV6-3
CDR3 length: 12
CDR3 DNA: TGTGCCAGCAGGGACGTGGGGTATGGCTACACCTTC
CDR3 protein: CASRDVGYGYTF

J gene: TRBJ1-5
D gene: .
clone size: .
V gene: TRBV15
CDR3 length: 15
CDR3 DNA: TGTGCCACCAGCAGGGATCGACAGGCCAATCAGCCCCAGCATTTT
CDR3 protein: CATSRDRQANQPQHF

J gene: TRBJ2-3
D gene: TRBD2
clone size: few
V gene: TRBV29-1
CDR3 length: 14
CDR3 DNA: TGCAGCGTTGAACCTAGCGGTAGCACAGATACGCAGTATTTT
CDR3 protein: CSVEPSGSTDTQYF

J gene: TRBJ2-1
D gene: TRBD2
clone size: .
V gene: TRBV10-3
CDR3 length: 14
CDR3 DNA: TGTGCCATCAGTGGTAGCGGGGGCGACAATGAGCAGTTCTTC
CDR3 protein: CAISGSGGDNEQFF

J gene: TRBJ2-1
D gene: .
clone size: few
V gene: TRBV6-2/TRBV6-3
CDR3 length: 13
CDR3 DNA: TGTGCCAGCAGGGATACAGGTCTCAATGAGCAGTTCTTC
CDR3 protein: CASRDTGLNEQFF

J gene: TRBJ2-5
D gene: .
clone size: .
V gene: TRBV20-1
CDR3 length: 13
CDR3 DNA: TGCAGTGCCGCATTGGGACCAAAGGAGACCCAGTACTTC
CDR3 protein: CSAALGPKETQYF

J gene: TRBJ2-3
D gene: .
clone size: .
V gene: TRBV6-1
CDR3 length: 16
CDR3 DNA: TGTGCCAGCAGTGAGACTTTACAAACTAGCACAGATACGCAGTATTTT
CDR3 protein: CASSETLQTSTDTQYF

J gene: TRBJ1-2
D gene: .
clone size: .
V gene: TRBV27
CDR3 length: 14
CDR3 DNA: TGTGCCAGCAGCCAGCACCGGACAGACTATGGCTACACCTTC
CDR3 protein: CASSQHRTDYGYTF

J gene: TRBJ2-5
D gene: .
clone size: .
V gene: TRBV6-6
CDR3 length: 14
CDR3 DNA: TGTGCCAGCAGTTATGCCAGGGTCCAAGAGACCCAGTACTTC
CDR3 protein: CASSYARVQETQYF

J gene: TRBJ2-1
D gene: .
clone size: few
V gene: TRBV12-3/TRBV12-4
CDR3 length: 11
CDR3 DNA: TGTGCCAGCAGGGGGAGAAATGAGCAGTTCTTC
CDR3 protein: CASRGRNEQFF

J gene: TRBJ1-2
D gene: .
clone size: few
V gene: TRBV4-3
CDR3 length: 17
CDR3 DNA: TGCGCCAGCAGCCAAGTCGAAAGCCCAGGGGTCGGCTATGGCTACACCTTC
CDR3 protein: CASSQVESPGVGYGYTF

J gene: TRBJ2-5
D gene: .
clone size: .
V gene: TRBV24-1
CDR3 length: 16
CDR3 DNA: TGTGCCACCAGTGATCGACGGACCGGGGGGCTAGAGACCCAGTACTTC
CDR3 protein: CATSDRRTGGLETQYF

J gene: TRBJ2-7
D gene: .
clone size: .
V gene: TRBV27
CDR3 length: 9
CDR3 DNA: TGTGCCAACTCGGACGAGCAGTACTTC
CDR3 protein: CANSDEQYF

J gene: TRBJ2-1
D gene: .
clone size: .
V gene: TRBV29-1
CDR3 length: 16
CDR3 DNA: TGCAGCGTTGAAGATTTTGTAGTCGGGACCAACAATGAGCAGTTCTTC
CDR3 protein: CSVEDFVVGTNNEQFF

J gene: TRBJ1-6
D gene: .
clone size: few
V gene: TRBV3-1
CDR3 length: 14
CDR3 DNA: TGTGCCAGCAGCCAACGACACCATAATTCACCCCTCCACTTT
CDR3 protein: CASSQRHHNSPLHF

J gene: TRBJ2-2
D gene: .
clone size: .
V gene: TRBV4-2
CDR3 length: 16
CDR3 DNA: TGTGCCAGCAGCCAAACCCCTGACCAGAACACCGGGGAGCTGTTTTTT
CDR3 protein: CASSQTPDQNTGELFF

J gene: TRBJ2-2
D gene: TRBD1
clone size: .
V gene: TRBV5-1
CDR3 length: 16
CDR3 DNA: TGCGCCAGCAGCCTCGGGGACAGGGGGAACACCGGGGAGCTGTTTTTT
CDR3 protein: CASSLGDRGNTGELFF

J gene: TRBJ2-5
D gene: .
clone size: few
V gene: TRBV20-1
CDR3 length: 15
CDR3 DNA: TGCAGTGCTCCCCGGGGTGGAGCCTACCAAGAGACCCAGTACTTC
CDR3 protein: CSAPRGGAYQETQYF

J gene: TRBJ2-7
D gene: .
clone size: few
V gene: TRBV4-3
CDR3 length: 15
CDR3 DNA: TGCGCCAGCAGCCAAGCGCGAACGAGCTCCTACGAGCAGTACTTC
CDR3 protein: CASSQARTSSYEQYF

J gene: TRBJ2-5
D gene: .
clone size: .
V gene: TRBV7-9
CDR3 length: 16
CDR3 DNA: TGTGCCAGCAGCAAGCGTTTGTCGGGGGTAGGAGAGACCCAGTACTTC
CDR3 protein: CASSKRLSGVGETQYF

J gene: TRBJ2-5
D gene: .
clone size: few
V gene: TRBV29-1
CDR3 length: 13
CDR3 DNA: TGCAGCGTGAGGGGCAGCCCGCAAGAGACCCAGTACTTC
CDR3 protein: CSVRGSPQETQYF

J gene: TRBJ1-5
D gene: .
clone size: few
V gene: TRBV5-1
CDR3 length: 13
CDR3 DNA: TGCGCCAGCAGCTTGGCCTGGGGGCAGTCCCAGCATTTT
CDR3 protein: CASSLAWGQSQHF

J gene: TRBJ2-5
D gene: .
clone size: .
V gene: TRBV7-8
CDR3 length: 14
CDR3 DNA: TGTGCCAGCAGCTTCGGGACCAGAGGAGAGACCCAGTACTTC
CDR3 protein: CASSFGTRGETQYF

J gene: TRBJ1-2
D gene: TRBD1
clone size: many
V gene: TRBV7-9
CDR3 length: 15
CDR3 DNA: TGTGCCAGCAGCCCACAGGGGGCGGGAGACTATGGCTACACCTTC
CDR3 protein: CASSPQGAGDYGYTF

J gene: TRBJ1-6
D gene: .
clone size: .
V gene: TRBV7-2
CDR3 length: 16
CDR3 DNA: TGTGCCAGCAGCTTATCCCCGACGGGAAGTAATTCACCCCTCCACTTT
CDR3 protein: CASSLSPTGSNSPLHF

J gene: TRBJ2-1
D gene: .
clone size: .
V gene: TRBV18
CDR3 length: 15
CDR3 DNA: TGTGCCAGCTCACCACGACGAGACTCCTACAATGAGCAGTTCTTC
CDR3 protein: CASSPRRDSYNEQFF

J gene: TRBJ2-3
D gene: .
clone size: .
V gene: TRBV5-1
CDR3 length: 14
CDR3 DNA: TGCGCCAGCAATCTACAGACAAGCACAGATACGCAGTATTTT
CDR3 protein: CASNLQTSTDTQYF

J gene: TRBJ2-3
D gene: TRBD2
clone size: few
V gene: TRBV27
CDR3 length: 15
CDR3 DNA: TGTGCCAGCACCCAACTAGCGGGTAGCACAGATACGCAGTATTTT
CDR3 protein: CASTQLAGSTDTQYF

J gene: TRBJ1-4
D gene: TRBD1
clone size: few
V gene: TRBV7-2
CDR3 length: 14
CDR3 DNA: TGTGCCAGCAGCGAGACAGGGTATGGTGAAAAACTGTTTTTT
CDR3 protein: CASSETGYGEKLFF

J gene: TRBJ1-4
D gene: .
clone size: .
V gene: TRBV20-1
CDR3 length: 15
CDR3 DNA: TGCAGTGCCCCTCTTCAGACAGGCCGGAATGAAAAACTGTTTTTT
CDR3 protein: CSAPLQTGRNEKLFF

J gene: TRBJ2-3
D gene: .
clone size: many
V gene: TRBV18
CDR3 length: 13
CDR3 DNA: TGTGCCAGCTCACCACCGGGGACAGATACGCAGTATTTT
CDR3 protein: CASSPPGTDTQYF

J gene: TRBJ2-1
D gene: .
clone size: .
V gene: TRBV27
CDR3 length: 17
CDR3 DNA: TGTGCCAGCAGTTCCCTACGGGCCAGGGGAGCCTACAATGAGCAGTTCTTC
CDR3 protein: CASSSLRARGAYNEQFF

J gene: TRBJ2-7
D gene: .
clone size: .
V gene: TRBV12-3/TRBV12-4
CDR3 length: 13
CDR3 DNA: TGTGCCAGCACTCCAAGGTCCTCCTACGAGCAGTACTTC
CDR3 protein: CASTPRSSYEQYF

J gene: TRBJ2-1
D gene: .
clone size: .
V gene: TRBV7-9
CDR3 length: 15
CDR3 DNA: TGTGCCAGCAGCTTAGCCCTAGCGACAAACAATGAGCAGTTCTTC
CDR3 protein: CASSLALATNNEQFF

J gene: TRBJ2-3
D gene: .
clone size: few
V gene: TRBV7-9
CDR3 length: 13
CDR3 DNA: TGTGCCAGCAGTCGCGGAGAGGGGCATACGCAGTATTTT
CDR3 protein: CASSRGEGHTQYF